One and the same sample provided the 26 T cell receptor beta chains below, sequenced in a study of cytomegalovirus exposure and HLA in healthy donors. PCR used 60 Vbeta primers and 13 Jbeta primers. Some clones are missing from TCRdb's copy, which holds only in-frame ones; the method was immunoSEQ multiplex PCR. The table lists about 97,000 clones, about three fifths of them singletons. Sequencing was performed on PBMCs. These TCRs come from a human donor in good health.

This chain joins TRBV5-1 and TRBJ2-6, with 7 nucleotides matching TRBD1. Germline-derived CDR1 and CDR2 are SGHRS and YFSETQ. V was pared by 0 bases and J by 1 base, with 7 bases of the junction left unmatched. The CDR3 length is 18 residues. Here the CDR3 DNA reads TGCGCCAGCAGCTTGGCCCGGGACAGCAGTTCTGGGGCCAACGTCCTGACTTTC. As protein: CASSLARDSSSGANVLTF.

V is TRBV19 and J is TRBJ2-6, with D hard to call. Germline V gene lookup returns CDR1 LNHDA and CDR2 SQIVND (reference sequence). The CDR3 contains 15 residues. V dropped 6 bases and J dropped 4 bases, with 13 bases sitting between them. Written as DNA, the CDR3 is TGTGCCAGTAGCTTGACTGCCAACGGGGCCAACGTCCTGACTTTC. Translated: CASSLTANGANVLTF.

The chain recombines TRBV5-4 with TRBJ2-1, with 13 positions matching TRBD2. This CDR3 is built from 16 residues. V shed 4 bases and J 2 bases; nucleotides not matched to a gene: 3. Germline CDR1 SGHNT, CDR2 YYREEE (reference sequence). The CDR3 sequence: CASSGGTSGTYNEQFF. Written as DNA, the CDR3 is TGTGCCAGCAGCGGGGGGACTAGCGGGACCTACAATGAGCAGTTCTTC.

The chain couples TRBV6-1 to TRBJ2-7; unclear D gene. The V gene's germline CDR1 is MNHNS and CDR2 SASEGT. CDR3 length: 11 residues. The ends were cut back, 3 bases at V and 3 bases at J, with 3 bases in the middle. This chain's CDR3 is CASSEYYEQYF. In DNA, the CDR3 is TGTGCCAGCAGTGAGTACTACGAGCAGTACTTC.

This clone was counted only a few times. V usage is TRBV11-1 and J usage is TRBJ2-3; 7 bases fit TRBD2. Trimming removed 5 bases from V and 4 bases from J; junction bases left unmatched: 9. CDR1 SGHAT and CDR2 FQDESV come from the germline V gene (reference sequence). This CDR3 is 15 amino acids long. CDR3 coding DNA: TGTGCCAGCAGCCCAGCTAGACTAGCAGCAGATACGCAGTATTTT. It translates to CASSPARLAADTQYF.

The CDR3 reads CASSYSTGVETQYF. The CDR3 nucleotides read TGTGCCAGCAGTTACTCAACAGGGGTCGAGACCCAGTACTTC. The rearrangement links TRBV6-5 to TRBJ2-5; 7 nucleotides match TRBD1. The CDR3 is 14 amino acids. The ends lost 0 bases at V and 5 bases at J; junction bases unmatched: 3. Germline CDR1 reads MNHEY; CDR2 reads SVGAGI.

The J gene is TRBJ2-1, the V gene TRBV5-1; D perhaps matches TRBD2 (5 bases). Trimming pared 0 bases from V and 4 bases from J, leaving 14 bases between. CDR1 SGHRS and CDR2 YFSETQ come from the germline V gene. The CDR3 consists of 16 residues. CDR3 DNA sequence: TGCGCCAGCAGCTTGGTCGGGGAAACGGCATACAATGAGCAGTTCTTC. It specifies CASSLVGETAYNEQFF.

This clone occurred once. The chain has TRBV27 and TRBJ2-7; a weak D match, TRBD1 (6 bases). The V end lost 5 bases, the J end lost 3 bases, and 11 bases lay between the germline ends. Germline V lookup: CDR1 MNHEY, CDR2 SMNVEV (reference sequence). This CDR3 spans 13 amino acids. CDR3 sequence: CASSGMTGYEQYF. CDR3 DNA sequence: TGTGCCAGCAGTGGAATGACAGGCTACGAGCAGTACTTC.

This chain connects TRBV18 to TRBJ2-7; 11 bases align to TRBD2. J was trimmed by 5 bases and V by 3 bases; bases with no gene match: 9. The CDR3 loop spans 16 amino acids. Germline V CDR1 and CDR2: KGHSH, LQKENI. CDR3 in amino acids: CASSPSGLAGTHEQYF. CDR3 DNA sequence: TGTGCCAGCTCACCTTCCGGACTAGCGGGTACCCACGAGCAGTACTTC.

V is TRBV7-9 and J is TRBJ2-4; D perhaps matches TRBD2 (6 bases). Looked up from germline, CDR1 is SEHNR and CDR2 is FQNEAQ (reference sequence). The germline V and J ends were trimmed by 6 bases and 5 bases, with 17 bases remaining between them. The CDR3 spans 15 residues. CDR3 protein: CASSKHGSLQNIQYF. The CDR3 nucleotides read TGTGCCAGCAGTAAACACGGGAGTCTCCAAAACATTCAGTACTTC.

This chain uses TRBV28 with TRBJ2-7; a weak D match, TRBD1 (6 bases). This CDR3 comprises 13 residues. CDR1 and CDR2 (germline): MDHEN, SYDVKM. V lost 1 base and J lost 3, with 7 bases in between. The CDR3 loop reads CASSLLDSYEQYF. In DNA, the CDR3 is TGTGCCAGCAGTTTATTGGACAGCTACGAGCAGTACTTC.

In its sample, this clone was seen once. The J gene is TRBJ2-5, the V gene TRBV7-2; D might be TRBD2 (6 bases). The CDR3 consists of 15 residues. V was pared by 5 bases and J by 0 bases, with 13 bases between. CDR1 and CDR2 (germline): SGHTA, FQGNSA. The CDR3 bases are TGTGCCAGCAGCCTACCGGGGGAGTACCAAGAGACCCAGTACTTC. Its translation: CASSLPGEYQETQYF.

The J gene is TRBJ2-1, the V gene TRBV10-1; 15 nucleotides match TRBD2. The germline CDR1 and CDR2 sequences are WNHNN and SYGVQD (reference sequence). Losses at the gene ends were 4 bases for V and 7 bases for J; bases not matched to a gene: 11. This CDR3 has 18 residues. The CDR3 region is CASSATSGLAGGTNEQFF. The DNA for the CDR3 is TGCGCCAGCAGTGCGACTTCGGGACTAGCGGGAGGTACAAATGAGCAGTTCTTC.

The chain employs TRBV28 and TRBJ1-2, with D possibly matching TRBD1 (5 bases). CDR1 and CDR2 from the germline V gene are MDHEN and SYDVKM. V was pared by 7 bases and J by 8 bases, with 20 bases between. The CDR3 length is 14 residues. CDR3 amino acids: CASNRRDFVSGYTF. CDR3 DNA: TGTGCCAGCAATCGTCGGGACTTCGTTTCCGGCTACACCTTC.

In nucleotides, the CDR3 is TGTGCCAGCAGCCCCTCCCCCCTCGGGGAGCTGTTTTTT. Translated, it gives CASSPSPLGELFF. The chain links TRBV11-3 to TRBJ2-2; no firm D call. Trimming removed 5 bases from V and 7 bases from J, with 11 bases in between. The germline CDR1 and CDR2 sequences are SGHNT and YENEEA. The CDR3 is 13 residues long.

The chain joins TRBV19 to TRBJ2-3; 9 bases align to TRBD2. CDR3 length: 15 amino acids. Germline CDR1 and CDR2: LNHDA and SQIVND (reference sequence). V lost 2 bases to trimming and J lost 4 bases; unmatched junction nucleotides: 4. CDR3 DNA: TGTGCCAGTAGTATAACGGTAGCGGGAGCAGATACGCAGTATTTT. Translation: CASSITVAGADTQYF. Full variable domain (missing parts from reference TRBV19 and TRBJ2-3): DGGITQSPKYLFRKEGQNVTLSCEQNLNHDAMYWYRQDPGQGLRLIYYSQIVNDFQKGDIAEGYSVSREKKESFPLTVTSAQKNPTAFYLCASSITVAGADTQYFGPGTRLTVL.

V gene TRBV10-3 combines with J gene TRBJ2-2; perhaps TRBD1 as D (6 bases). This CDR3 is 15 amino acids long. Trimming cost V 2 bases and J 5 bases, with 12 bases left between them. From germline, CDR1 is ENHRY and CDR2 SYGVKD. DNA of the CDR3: TGTGCCATCAGTGAGCTACAGGGTGGGACCGGGGAGCTGTTTTTT. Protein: CAISELQGGTGELFF.

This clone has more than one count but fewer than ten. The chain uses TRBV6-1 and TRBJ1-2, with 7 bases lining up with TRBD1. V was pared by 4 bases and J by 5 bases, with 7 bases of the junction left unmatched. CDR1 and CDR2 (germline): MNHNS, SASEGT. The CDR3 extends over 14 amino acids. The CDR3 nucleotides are TGTGCCAGCAGTGTAAGGGACAGAGTATATGGCTACACCTTC. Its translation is CASSVRDRVYGYTF.

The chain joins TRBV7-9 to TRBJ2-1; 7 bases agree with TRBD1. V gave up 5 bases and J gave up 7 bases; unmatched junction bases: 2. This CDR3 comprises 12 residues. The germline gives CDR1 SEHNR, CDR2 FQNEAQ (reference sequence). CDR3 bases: TGTGCCAGCAGCACACAGGGGAATGAGCAGTTCTTC. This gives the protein CASSTQGNEQFF.

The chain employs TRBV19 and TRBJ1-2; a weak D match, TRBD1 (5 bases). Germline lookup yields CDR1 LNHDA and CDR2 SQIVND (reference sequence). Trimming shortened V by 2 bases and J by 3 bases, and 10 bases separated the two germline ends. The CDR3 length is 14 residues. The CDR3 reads CASSIRRADYGYTF. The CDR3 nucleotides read TGTGCCAGTAGTATACGCAGGGCTGACTATGGCTACACCTTC.

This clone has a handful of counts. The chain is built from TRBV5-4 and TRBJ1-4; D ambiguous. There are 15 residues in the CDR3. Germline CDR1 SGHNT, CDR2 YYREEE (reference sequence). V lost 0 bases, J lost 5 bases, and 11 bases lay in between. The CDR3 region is CASSLDAGSNEKLFF. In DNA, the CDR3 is TGTGCCAGCAGCTTGGATGCGGGGTCGAATGAAAAACTGTTTTTT.

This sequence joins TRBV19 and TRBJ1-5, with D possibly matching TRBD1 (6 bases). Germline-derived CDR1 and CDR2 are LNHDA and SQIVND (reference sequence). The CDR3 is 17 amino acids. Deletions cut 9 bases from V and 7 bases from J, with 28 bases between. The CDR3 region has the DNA TGTGCCAGCCGCACTCGGGGGGCTGGAGCCTCCGGGCAGCCCCAGCATTTT. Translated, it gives CASRTRGAGASGQPQHF.

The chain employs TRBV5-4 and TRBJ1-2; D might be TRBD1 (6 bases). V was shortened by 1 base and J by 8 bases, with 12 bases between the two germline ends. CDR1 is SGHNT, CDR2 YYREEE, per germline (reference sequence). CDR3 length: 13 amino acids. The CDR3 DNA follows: TGTGCCAGCAGCTTGAGAGGGGGAATCGGCTACACCTTC. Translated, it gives CASSLRGGIGYTF.

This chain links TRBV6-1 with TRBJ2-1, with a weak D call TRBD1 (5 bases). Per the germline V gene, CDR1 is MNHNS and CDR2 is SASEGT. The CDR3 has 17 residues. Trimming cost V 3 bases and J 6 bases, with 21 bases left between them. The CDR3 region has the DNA TGTGCCAGCAGTGACAAATCAGGGTCCTTGACCGGCAATGAGCAGTTCTTC. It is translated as CASSDKSGSLTGNEQFF.

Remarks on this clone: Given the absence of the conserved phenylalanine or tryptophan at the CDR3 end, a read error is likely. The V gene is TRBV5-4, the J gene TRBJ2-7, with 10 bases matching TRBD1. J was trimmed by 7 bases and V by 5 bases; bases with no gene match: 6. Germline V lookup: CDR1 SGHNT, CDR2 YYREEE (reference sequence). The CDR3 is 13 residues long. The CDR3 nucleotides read TGTGCCAGCAGTTCCGACAGGGGGCCTGAGCAGTACCTC. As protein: CASSSDRGPEQYL.

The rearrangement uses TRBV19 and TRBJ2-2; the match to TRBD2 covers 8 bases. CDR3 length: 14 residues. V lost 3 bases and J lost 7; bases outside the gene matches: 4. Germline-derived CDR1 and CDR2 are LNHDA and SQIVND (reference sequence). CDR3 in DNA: TGTGCCAGTAGTATCAGTCGGGAGGGCGGGGAGCTGTTTTTT. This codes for CASSISREGGELFF. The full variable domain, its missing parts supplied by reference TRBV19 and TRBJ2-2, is DGGITQSPKYLFRKEGQNVTLSCEQNLNHDAMYWYRQDPGQGLRLIYYSQIVNDFQKGDIAEGYSVSREKKESFPLTVTSAQKNPTAFYLCASSISREGGELFFGEGSRLTVL.